Presented here are 23 T cell receptor beta chains from one specimen sequenced in a study. TCRdb re-derived calls from the 5' RACE reads in MiXCR, one entry per CDR3 protein. The sample shows roughly 64,000 distinct CDR3 sequences, about 20% of them seen only once. The sample consisted of memory CD4+ T cells sorted from a lymph node. The subset was: memory CD4+ T cells, CD4+CD45RO+CD25-. The receptors stem from a female donor with breast cancer.

A remark on this clonotype: A much bigger clone sits one base away, suggesting this may be a read error. The rearrangement links TRBV5-1 to TRBJ1-1, with no clear D. The CDR3 loop spans 12 amino acids. From germline, CDR1 is SGHRS and CDR2 YFSETQ. The CDR3 sequence is CASGLGNTEAFF. The DNA of the CDR3 is TGCGCCAGCGGCTTGGGGAACACTGAAGCTTTCTTT.

The V gene is TRBV7-2, the J gene TRBJ2-5; D call uncertain. The CDR3 is made up of 12 amino acids. The V gene lost 6 bases and the J gene lost 7 bases, with 12 bases spanning the gap. CDR1 and CDR2 (germline): SGHTA, FQGNSA. For the CDR3, the DNA is TGTGCCAGCAGGCAAGATTGGGGGACCCAGTACTTC. Protein product: CASRQDWGTQYF.

This chain links TRBV11-2 with TRBJ2-7, with TRBD2 matching 9 bases. CDR1 is SGHAT, CDR2 FQNNGV, per germline. This CDR3 has 14 residues. The V gene end was trimmed by 3 bases and the J gene end by 3 bases; junction bases not matched to a gene: 3. CDR3 bases: TGTGCCAGCAGCTTTAGCGGGAGAAACTACGAGCAGTACTTC. As protein: CASSFSGRNYEQYF.

A few counts support this clonotype. V usage is TRBV7-9 and J usage is TRBJ1-6; 10 bases align to TRBD1. Germline CDR1 is SEHNR and CDR2 is FQNEAQ (reference sequence). J lost 8 bases, V lost 0 bases, and 4 bases had no gene match. This CDR3 comprises 16 residues. CDR3: CASSLAQGQGHSPLHF. The CDR3 nucleotides read TGTGCCAGCAGCTTAGCGCAGGGACAGGGGCATTCACCCCTCCACTTT.

The V gene is TRBV5-1, the J gene TRBJ1-1; no reliable D call. The V end lost 7 bases, the J end lost 0 bases, and 16 bases lay between the germline ends. The CDR3 totals 15 residues. The germline CDR1 and CDR2 sequences are SGHRS and YFSETQ. The CDR3 nucleotides read TGCGCCAGCGCCCGGGAGGGTAGGGTGAACACTGAAGCTTTCTTT. Protein: CASAREGRVNTEAFF.

The chain has TRBV24-1 and TRBJ2-3; 7 bases align to TRBD1. Germline V gives CDR1 KGHDR, CDR2 SFDVKD. Germline trimming cut 4 bases from V and 3 bases from J; bases unmatched to any gene: 6. This CDR3 is built from 15 residues. DNA for the CDR3: TGTGCCACCAGTGACCCGGGACAGAAGACAGATACGCAGTATTTT. This codes for CATSDPGQKTDTQYF.

This clonotype has at least ten counts. V gene TRBV20-1 combines with J gene TRBJ2-6; 12 positions agree with TRBD2. The V gene's germline CDR1 is DFQATT and CDR2 SNEGSKA (reference sequence). The trim removed 6 bases at V and 0 bases at J, leaving 3 bases unmatched. This CDR3 region has 16 residues. CDR3 in DNA: TGCAGTGCGGCTAGCGGGAGGGGCTCTGGGGCCAACGTCCTGACTTTC. Its protein is CSAASGRGSGANVLTF.

This chain links TRBV11-2 with TRBJ2-4; D is perhaps TRBD1 (6 bases). V lost 5 bases, J lost 9 bases, and 14 bases lay in between. The length of the CDR3 is 13 residues. The germline V gene encodes CDR1 SGHAT and CDR2 FQNNGV. In DNA, the CDR3 is TGTGCCAGCAGCCACCGGGACAAAGGCATTCAGTACTTC. Encoded protein: CASSHRDKGIQYF.

V and J are TRBV6-5 and TRBJ2-1; 11 nucleotides line up with TRBD2. J lost 8 bases, V lost 7 bases, and 13 bases had no gene match. This CDR3 spans 16 amino acids. The germline V gene encodes CDR1 MNHEY and CDR2 SVGAGI. CDR3 bases: TGTGCCAGCAAGAAGAGAACGACTAGCGGGAAGGATGAGCAGTTCTTC. Translating gives CASKKRTTSGKDEQFF.

CDR3 DNA sequence: TGCAGTGCTGTAGAGAGCTCCTACGAGCAGTACTTC. This translates into CSAVESSYEQYF. The V call is TRBV20-1, the J call TRBJ2-7; no definite D call. Trimming took off 5 bases at V and 0 bases at J, with 8 bases between the two ends. This CDR3 spans 12 amino acids. The germline V gene encodes CDR1 DFQATT and CDR2 SNEGSKA (reference sequence).

This clonotype occurred a few times. V gene TRBV6-2 or TRBV6-3 combines with J gene TRBJ2-7; 11 bases fit TRBD2. The CDR3 covers 15 residues. Germline V gene lookup returns CDR1 MNHEY and CDR2 SVGEGT. With 6 bases clipped from V and 4 bases from J, the junction kept 8 bases outside the gene matches. Here the CDR3 reads CASSLPSGRRYEQYF. Written as DNA, the CDR3 is TGTGCCAGCAGCCTACCTAGCGGGAGGCGGTACGAGCAGTACTTC.

The chain combines TRBV5-1 with TRBJ2-7; 7 bases match TRBD1. Germline CDR1 and CDR2: SGHRS and YFSETQ. The length of the CDR3 is 14 residues. Losses at the gene ends were 0 bases for V and 1 base for J; bases not matched to a gene: 1. The CDR3, as DNA: TGCGCCAGCAGCTTGGCACAGGGGTCCTACGAGCAGTACTTC. Its protein is CASSLAQGSYEQYF.

This clonotype has only a few counts. J is TRBJ2-7 and V is TRBV20-1, with 12 bases fitting TRBD2. The CDR3 loop spans 15 amino acids. The junction had 4 bases not matched to a gene; V was cut back by 0 bases and J by 4 bases. Per germline, CDR1 DFQATT and CDR2 SNEGSKA (reference sequence). CDR3: CSARDHLAGGYEQYF. CDR3 sequence (DNA): TGCAGTGCTAGAGATCACCTAGCGGGAGGGTACGAGCAGTACTTC.

This clonotype came up many times. The V call is TRBV29-1, the J call TRBJ2-5; D may be TRBD1 or TRBD2 (6 bases each). The CDR3 length is 13 residues. Germline loops: CDR1 SQVTM, CDR2 ANQGSEA. Between the trimmed V and J ends, which lost 5 bases and 0 bases, there was a span of 10 bases. As DNA, the CDR3 is TGCAGCGTTCGTGGGGGGCACCAAGAGACCCAGTACTTC. Protein: CSVRGGHQETQYF. Full variable domain (rest looked up from reference TRBV29-1 and TRBJ2-5): SAVISQKPSRDICQRGTSLTIQCQVDSQVTMMFWYRQQPGQSLTLIATANQGSEATYESGFVIDKFPISRPNLTFSTLTVSNMSPEDSSIYLCSVRGGHQETQYFGPGTRLLVL.

A few counts support this clonotype. CDR3 sequence reads: CASTSRAGFILANYGYTF. The CDR3 coding sequence is TGTGCCAGCACCTCGAGGGCAGGGTTTATCTTGGCGAACTATGGCTACACCTTC. The J gene is TRBJ1-2, the V gene TRBV7-8, with D tentatively TRBD1 (5 bases). V was trimmed by 7 bases and J by 2 bases, leaving 26 bases between them. The CDR3 consists of 18 residues. Germline values: CDR1 SGHVS, CDR2 FQNEAQ.

This clonotype was seen many times. V gene TRBV6-2 or TRBV6-3 combines with J gene TRBJ1-1; D is unresolved. The CDR3 is made up of 14 amino acids. The germline V gene has CDR1 MNHEY and CDR2 SVGEGT. Trimming stripped 8 bases from V and 0 bases from J, with 13 bases between. The CDR3 loop is CASSLGNMNTEAFF. CDR3 in DNA: TGTGCCAGCTCGTTGGGTAATATGAACACTGAAGCTTTCTTT.

The chain joins TRBV4-1 to TRBJ1-5, with D perhaps TRBD1 (6 bases). The V gene's germline CDR1 is MGHRA and CDR2 YSYEKL. The V end lost 1 base, the J end lost 3 bases, and 13 bases lay between the germline ends. The CDR3 length is 16 residues. The CDR3 loop reads CASSQGTAGDNQPQHF. The CDR3 DNA reads TGCGCCAGCAGCCAAGGGACCGCAGGGGACAATCAGCCCCAGCATTTT.

This clonotype came up a few times. V gene TRBV20-1 combines with J gene TRBJ1-1; D may be TRBD1 (6 bases). This CDR3 contains 12 residues. Trimming stripped 1 base from V and 7 bases from J, with 10 bases between. The germline V gene has CDR1 DFQATT and CDR2 SNEGSKA (reference sequence). CDR3 amino acids: CSARGTALEAFF. CDR3 in DNA: TGCAGTGCTAGAGGGACAGCTCTTGAAGCTTTCTTT.

The V and J genes are TRBV20-1 and TRBJ2-5, with no clear D. The V end lost 3 bases, the J end lost 3 bases, and 11 bases lay between the germline ends. The CDR3 length is 13 residues. CDR1 DFQATT and CDR2 SNEGSKA come from the germline V gene (reference sequence). The CDR3 region has the DNA TGCAGTGCTAGTCTTCAAAATAAAGAGACCCAGTACTTC. Translation gives CSASLQNKETQYF.

This clonotype was observed at least ten times. V gene TRBV6-6 combines with J gene TRBJ1-1, with D possibly matching TRBD1 (6 bases). The CDR3 is 15 amino acids. Trimming removed 5 bases from V and 1 base from J, with 14 bases in between. Per germline, CDR1 MNHNY and CDR2 SVGAGI (reference sequence). The CDR3 DNA follows: TGTGCCAGCAGTACCGGCATAGGGGGGAACACTGAAGCTTTCTTT. Its protein product is CASSTGIGGNTEAFF.

This chain joins TRBV6-5 and TRBJ2-2; D is unclear. The CDR3 spans 13 residues. The ends were cut back, 4 bases at V and 8 bases at J, with 11 bases in the middle. CDR1 and CDR2 (germline): MNHEY, SVGAGI. The DNA for the CDR3 is TGTGCCAGCAGTTCCTCCTCATGGGGGGAGCTGTTTTTT. This sequence encodes CASSSSSWGELFF.

In its sample, this clonotype is medium-sized. The V call is TRBV20-1, the J call TRBJ2-1; D unclear. The V gene's germline CDR1 is DFQATT and CDR2 SNEGSKA (reference sequence). The CDR3 extends over 12 amino acids. The ends were cut back, 3 bases at V and 13 bases at J, with 16 bases in the middle. The CDR3 sequence is CSASLITGDQFF. Written as DNA, the CDR3 is TGCAGTGCTAGCTTAATTACGGGTGATCAGTTCTTC.

This clonotype was counted ten times or more. This rearrangement joins TRBV5-1 to TRBJ1-2, with TRBD1 identical over 12 bases. With 5 bases clipped from V and 7 bases from J, the junction kept 9 bases outside the gene matches. Looked up from germline, CDR1 is SGHRS and CDR2 is YFSETQ. The CDR3 is 15 residues long. The CDR3 DNA reads as TGCGCCAGCAGAGAACCGGGACAGGGGGCCGGTGGCTACACCTTC. It is translated as CASREPGQGAGGYTF.